One and the same sample provided the 29 T cell receptor beta chains below, sequenced in a study of shared clonotypes between healthy human individuals. The protocol was immunoSEQ multiplex PCR, while the TCRdb copy is restricted to in-frame clones and leaves out a portion. The table lists over a million clones, roughly 74% of them singletons. The sequencing sample was made of memory CD4+ T cells from PBMCs. Subset described: CD45RA-negative fraction. Receptors were obtained from a man aged 18 to 29 in good health. Some clones in this sample may be carry-over from other donors' samples.

About this clone: Other DNA sequences within the sample encode an identical CDR3. The chain links TRBV6-5 to TRBJ2-3; 11 nucleotides align to TRBD2. With 5 bases clipped from V and 3 bases from J, the junction kept 1 base outside the gene matches. From germline, CDR1 is MNHEY and CDR2 SVGAGI. This CDR3 spans 14 amino acids. DNA of the CDR3: TGTGCCAGCAGTACTAGCGGGAGAACAGATACGCAGTATTTT. This translates into CASSTSGRTDTQYF.

The chain employs TRBV5-1 and TRBJ2-2; no clear D. V was clipped by 6 bases and J by 5 bases, with 14 bases between them. CDR1 and CDR2 from the germline V gene are SGHRS and YFSETQ. The CDR3 length is 14 residues. CDR3 DNA sequence: TGCGCCAGCAAGGTTTGGGGTGGTACCGGGGAGCTGTTTTTT. Translating gives CASKVWGGTGELFF.

The J gene is TRBJ1-1, the V gene TRBV5-1; possible D gene TRBD1, 6 bases. The CDR3 covers 15 residues. Trimming left V 2 bases short and J 4 bases short, with 15 bases between. The V gene's germline CDR1 is SGHRS and CDR2 YFSETQ. The CDR3 nucleotides read TGCGCCAGCAGCTTCGCAGGGGAGGGGGTCACTGAAGCTTTCTTT. The encoded protein is CASSFAGEGVTEAFF.

The chain uses TRBV28 and TRBJ2-1, with 9 positions matching TRBD2. The CDR3 consists of 18 residues. V trimming: 3 bases; J trimming: 2 bases; junction bases outside the gene matches: 11. CDR1 MDHEN and CDR2 SYDVKM come from the germline V gene. The CDR3 DNA sequence: TGTGCCAGCAGTTTCTATCTGGTGCTAGCGGGAACCTACAATGAGCAGTTCTTC. Protein sequence: CASSFYLVLAGTYNEQFF.

The rearrangement links TRBV5-6 to TRBJ2-7; TRBD1 is a possible D gene (5 bases). The CDR3 consists of 14 residues. The germline CDR1 and CDR2 sequences are SGHDT and YYEEEE. V was shortened by 2 bases and J by 5 bases, with 14 bases between the two germline ends. The CDR3 DNA reads TGTGCCAGCAGCTTTAGGCCAAAGGGGAACGAGCAGTACTTC. This gives the protein CASSFRPKGNEQYF. Complete variable domain (other parts from reference TRBV5-6 and TRBJ2-7): DAGVTQSPTHLIKTRGQQVTLRCSPKSGHDTVSWYQQALGQGPQFIFQYYEEEERQRGNFPDRFSGHQFPNYSSELNVNALLLGDSALYLCASSFRPKGNEQYFGPGTRLTVT.

This clone was seen a handful of times. The CDR3, as DNA: TGTGCCAGCAGCCTTGCGGGAGTCTACGAGCAGTACTTC. This codes for CASSLAGVYEQYF. The chain uses TRBV10-3 and TRBJ2-7; TRBD2 aligns across 7 bases. J gave up 3 bases and V 10 bases, and 9 bases lay outside the gene matches. CDR3 size: 13 residues. The V gene's germline CDR1 is ENHRY and CDR2 SYGVKD.

The J gene is TRBJ1-5, the V gene TRBV7-2; 7 bases map to TRBD1. Germline loops: CDR1 SGHTA, CDR2 FQGNSA. Trimming at V came to 5 bases and at J to 3 bases, leaving 4 bases not matched to a gene. This CDR3 spans 14 amino acids. The CDR3 is CASSRDSSNQPQHF. CDR3 nucleotide sequence: TGTGCCAGCAGCCGGGACAGTTCCAATCAGCCCCAGCATTTT.

The genes are TRBV18 and TRBJ1-4; 7 nucleotides align to TRBD1. V was clipped by 0 bases and J by 4 bases; unmatched bases: 8. CDR1 is KGHSH and CDR2 is LQKENI in the germline V gene. The CDR3 runs 17 residues. CDR3 in DNA: TGTGCCAGCTCACCACCGACGACAGGGAGGAGTAATGAAAAACTGTTTTTT. Translation gives CASSPPTTGRSNEKLFF.

The chain combines TRBV4-1 with TRBJ2-7, with TRBD2 matching over 8 bases. Trimming at V came to 4 bases and at J to 3 bases, leaving 8 bases not matched to a gene. The CDR3 loop spans 15 amino acids. Germline-derived CDR1 and CDR2 are MGHRA and YSYEKL. The CDR3: CASSPSIAGGYEQYF. CDR3 nucleotides: TGCGCCAGCAGCCCCTCCATTGCGGGAGGCTACGAGCAGTACTTC.

The chain joins TRBV2 to TRBJ1-5, with 11 positions matching TRBD1. The CDR3 sequence is 16 residues long. V lost 7 bases to trimming and J lost 5 bases; unmatched junction nucleotides: 10. Germline V gene sequence: CDR1 SNHLY, CDR2 FYNNEI. CDR3 nucleotide sequence: TGTGCCAGCAACAGAGGACAGGGGGCAGGAGATCAGCCCCAGCATTTT. Its protein product is CASNRGQGAGDQPQHF.

This sequence joins TRBV5-1 and TRBJ2-7, with 7 bases that match TRBD2. After removal of 6 bases from V and 0 bases from J, the junction contained 3 bases not matched to a gene. Germline loops: CDR1 SGHRS, CDR2 YFSETQ. The CDR3 contains 13 residues. The CDR3 loop is CASTSGTSYEQYF. In DNA, the CDR3 is TGCGCCAGCACGAGCGGGACCTCCTACGAGCAGTACTTC.

The V gene is TRBV5-3, the J gene TRBJ2-1, with 14 bases fitting TRBD2. Being an ORF, TRBV5-3 has a function that is uncertain. The CDR3 is made up of 16 amino acids. V trimming: 3 bases; J trimming: 8 bases; junction bases outside the gene matches: 7. The DNA for the CDR3 is TGTGCCAGAAGCTCTCCCGGGACTAGCGGGAGCTATGAGCAGTTCTTC. Its translation: CARSSPGTSGSYEQFF.

The sample holds a few counts of this clone. The J gene is TRBJ1-1, the V gene TRBV4-3, with D tentatively TRBD1 (5 bases). Trimming left V 1 base short and J 8 bases short, with 8 bases between. The CDR3 consists of 12 residues. Germline CDR1 reads LGHNA; CDR2 reads YSLEER. CDR3 coding DNA: TGCGCCAGCAGCCAAGGACGACAGGAAGCTTTCTTT. Its translation: CASSQGRQEAFF.

The chain couples TRBV2 to TRBJ2-3; 10 bases are a match to TRBD2. The J segment lost 2 bases and the V segment lost 6 bases, leaving 5 bases of the junction unmatched. This CDR3 comprises 15 residues. Germline values: CDR1 SNHLY, CDR2 FYNNEI. In DNA, the CDR3 is TGTGCCAGCAGGAAACTAGCGGGGTCCACAGATACGCAGTATTTT. Protein: CASRKLAGSTDTQYF.

This clone was detected once. The V gene is TRBV11-2, the J gene TRBJ1-2; 7 bases are shared with TRBD1. Germline values: CDR1 SGHAT, CDR2 FQNNGV. Unmatched junction bases numbered 10, after V lost 4 bases and J lost 5 bases. The CDR3 runs 15 residues. Here the CDR3 DNA reads TGTGCCAGCAGCTGGAGCCGGGACAGCTCGTATGGCTACACCTTC. The encoded protein is CASSWSRDSSYGYTF.

The rearrangement links TRBV27 to TRBJ2-5; 8 nucleotides match TRBD2. The CDR3 runs to 14 residues. V lost 6 bases to trimming and J lost 9 bases; unmatched junction nucleotides: 12. In germline, CDR1 is MNHEY, CDR2 SMNVEV (reference sequence). The CDR3 is CASSSWDTGGAQYF. As DNA, the CDR3 is TGTGCCAGCAGCAGTTGGGACACCGGGGGGGCCCAGTACTTC.

The CDR3 DNA follows: TGTGCCAGCAGCTTAGACTTGTACCAGGTCGGCGGCTACACCTTC. Translated, it gives CASSLDLYQVGGYTF. The rearrangement links TRBV7-2 to TRBJ1-2; no definite D call. Germline loops: CDR1 SGHTA, CDR2 FQGNSA. The CDR3 is 15 amino acids. Trimming cost V 1 base and J 8 bases, with 17 bases left between them.

The chain combines TRBV2 with TRBJ2-3; perhaps D is TRBD1 or TRBD2 (5 bases each). This CDR3 has 13 residues. Trimming cost V 6 bases and J 4 bases, with 11 bases left between them. Germline CDR1 reads SNHLY; CDR2 reads FYNNEI. In DNA, the CDR3 is TGTGCCAGCAGAGGGGACGGGTCAGATACGCAGTATTTT. It codes for CASRGDGSDTQYF.

This sequence joins TRBV10-3 and TRBJ2-5; 10 positions match TRBD1. The CDR3 consists of 16 residues. Germline V lookup: CDR1 ENHRY, CDR2 SYGVKD. Unmatched junction bases numbered 16, after V lost 6 bases and J lost 9 bases. CDR3 amino acids: CAIREGQGKPRAAQYF. CDR3 coding DNA: TGTGCCATCAGAGAGGGACAGGGGAAACCAAGAGCGGCCCAGTACTTC.

This clone was counted a single time. This chain uses TRBV5-1 with TRBJ2-3; 7 bases are a match to TRBD2. Germline lookup yields CDR1 SGHRS and CDR2 YFSETQ. V lost 0 bases and J lost 5; bases outside the gene matches: 9. The CDR3 contains 16 residues. The CDR3 nucleotides are TGCGCCAGCAGCTTGGCGGCGGGAGTGGGAGGAGATACGCAGTATTTT. Protein product: CASSLAAGVGGDTQYF.

Notes on this clone: This could be a read error, since a much larger clone is one nucleotide away. The V call is TRBV19, the J call TRBJ1-1; weak D call: TRBD1 (6 bases). The length of the CDR3 is 14 residues. CDR1 is LNHDA, CDR2 SQIVND, per germline (reference sequence). The CDR3 is CASSIGQKNTGAFF. DNA of the CDR3: TGTGCCAGTAGTATCGGACAGAAGAACACTGGAGCTTTCTTT.

The chain links TRBV28 to TRBJ1-2, with 7 bases that match TRBD1. Germline V gives CDR1 MDHEN, CDR2 SYDVKM. The CDR3 runs 15 residues. V lost 6 bases and J lost 4; bases outside the gene matches: 11. DNA of the CDR3: TGTGCCAGCAGCCCAGACAGGGTTGTTACCTATGGCTACACCTTC. This gives the protein CASSPDRVVTYGYTF.

The chain is built from TRBV7-2 and TRBJ2-2, with TRBD2 matching 7 bases. V was clipped by 6 bases and J by 6 bases; unmatched bases: 10. CDR3 length: 15 residues. Germline V gives CDR1 SGHTA, CDR2 FQGNSA. In nucleotides, the CDR3 is TGTGCCAGCAGAAAAGCGGGGCTTGGGCCCGGGGAGCTGTTTTTT. It codes for CASRKAGLGPGELFF.

This clone was observed once. The genes are TRBV5-1 and TRBJ1-1; 10 nucleotides match TRBD1. The CDR3 totals 16 residues. Germline V lookup: CDR1 SGHRS, CDR2 YFSETQ. V lost 1 base and J lost 2; bases outside the gene matches: 5. Written as DNA, the CDR3 is TGCGCCAGCAGCTTGCCCCCGACAGGGGGCAACACTGAAGCTTTCTTT. Protein product: CASSLPPTGGNTEAFF. Full variable domain (rest looked up from reference TRBV5-1 and TRBJ1-1): KAGVTQTPRYLIKTRGQQVTLSCSPISGHRSVSWYQQTPGQGLQFLFEYFSETQRNKGNFPGRFSGRQFSNSRSEMNVSTLELGDSALYLCASSLPPTGGNTEAFFGQGTRLTVV.

This clone was recorded a few times. This chain links TRBV19 with TRBJ2-5, with 9 positions matching TRBD2. In germline, CDR1 is LNHDA, CDR2 SQIVND (reference sequence). CDR3 size: 17 residues. J was trimmed by 1 base and V by 1 base; bases with no gene match: 7. CDR3 sequence: CASSIGQTSGPQETQYF. The CDR3 DNA reads as TGTGCCAGTAGTATAGGCCAGACTAGCGGACCCCAAGAGACCCAGTACTTC.

The gene calls are TRBV28 and TRBJ1-2; 7 nucleotides match TRBD1. The germline gives CDR1 MDHEN, CDR2 SYDVKM. Trimming cost V 5 bases and J 4 bases; bases outside gene matches: 7. This CDR3 comprises 14 residues. The CDR3, as DNA: TGTGCCAGCAGTACACAAAACAGGGGCTATGGCTACACCTTC. Translating gives CASSTQNRGYGYTF.

The gene calls are TRBV7-2 and TRBJ2-4; D is undetermined. Germline assignment: CDR1 SGHTA and CDR2 FQGNSA. Trimming stripped 1 base from V and 1 base from J, with 5 bases between. The length of the CDR3 is 14 residues. The CDR3 nucleotides are TGTGCCAGCAGCTTAGTACAGGCCAAAAACATTCAGTACTTC. Protein: CASSLVQAKNIQYF.

Only one count was recorded for this clone. The J gene is TRBJ2-7, the V gene TRBV9, with a tentative D call TRBD2 (6 bases). The CDR3 is 16 amino acids. CDR1 SGDLS and CDR2 YYNGEE come from the germline V gene. V lost 0 bases and J 0 bases, leaving 13 bases between the germline ends. This CDR3 is CASSVDGGIYSYEQYF. In nucleotides, the CDR3 is TGTGCCAGCAGCGTAGATGGCGGGATTTACTCCTACGAGCAGTACTTC. The variable domain in full, completed from reference TRBV9 and TRBJ2-7, reads DSGVTQTPKHLITATGQRVTLRCSPRSGDLSVYWYQQSLDQGLQFLIQYYNGEERAKGNILERFSAQQFPDLHSELNLSSLELGDSALYFCASSVDGGIYSYEQYFGPGTRLTVT.

The genes are TRBV18 and TRBJ2-5; D is unclear. This CDR3 is 15 amino acids long. Germline V lookup: CDR1 KGHSH, CDR2 LQKENI. The ends were cut back, 0 bases at V and 1 base at J, with 9 bases in the middle. The CDR3 loop is CASSPPSQPQETQYF. The CDR3 DNA is TGTGCCAGCTCACCACCGAGTCAGCCCCAAGAGACCCAGTACTTC.